Below, one T cell receptor (beta chain) is given with its context. This entry belongs to a study of blood T cell repertoires in COVID-19. V shed 4 bases and J shed 1 base, with 13 bases lying between them. Germline assignment: CDR1 SGHRS and CDR2 YFSETQ. The CDR3 extends over 15 amino acids. Clones were sequenced by immunoSEQ multiplex PCR, and TCRdb holds only the in-frame ones, with some missing. Altogether hundreds of thousands of clones are present, about 83% being singletons, with the ten largest covering about 6%. The gene calls are TRBV5-1 and TRBJ2-3; a weak D match, TRBD2 (7 bases). This receptor was taken from a woman at least 80 years old with COVID-19, enrolled during active disease. Sequencing was performed on peripheral blood. The CDR3 protein is CASSDQGGGTDTQYF. For the CDR3, the DNA is TGCGCCAGCAGCGATCAAGGGGGGGGCACAGATACGCAGTATTTT.